This entry lists 5 T cell receptor beta chains sequenced from one sample in a study of CD8 T cells in ankylosing spondylitis. Using its own MiXCR run on the 5' RACE reads, TCRdb lists one record per CDR3 protein. The table shows 200,000 or so distinct CDR3 sequences, with 15% to 20% occurring only once. Sequences were obtained from blood, either unsorted or a sorted T cell fraction (not recorded which). The receptors stem from a male donor between 10 and 30 years old with ankylosing spondylitis or in good health (not recorded which).

This clonotype appeared once. The genes are TRBV19 and TRBJ2-7; D gene ambiguous. CDR1 LNHDA and CDR2 SQIVND come from the germline V gene (reference sequence). Trimming left V 4 bases short and J 5 bases short, with 12 bases between. The CDR3 extends over 13 amino acids. The CDR3 nucleotides are TGTGCCAGTAGTAGCAGTGTAAGTAACGAGCAGTACTTC. The encoded protein is CASSSSVSNEQYF.

This chain connects TRBV30 to TRBJ2-2, with D possibly being TRBD2 (6 bases). Germline lookup yields CDR1 GTSNPN and CDR2 SVGIG (reference sequence). This CDR3 is 13 amino acids long. The V and J ends lost 4 bases and 4 bases respectively, with 10 bases between them. This chain's CDR3 is CAWTLSGTGELFF. In DNA form, the CDR3 reads TGTGCCTGGACTCTTAGCGGCACCGGGGAGCTGTTTTTT.

This clonotype was seen repeatedly, ten times or more. The V and J genes are TRBV21-1 and TRBJ2-1. TRBV21-1 is a known pseudogene. The CDR3 sequence is 14 residues long. CDR3 DNA sequence: TGTGCCAGCAGCAATCTGATCCGTTACAATGAGCAGTTCTTC. Amino acids: CASSNLIRYNEQFF.

V and J are TRBV29-1 and TRBJ2-7; 9 bases are a match to TRBD1. In germline, CDR1 is SQVTM, CDR2 ANQGSEA. The CDR3 covers 15 residues. Losses at the gene ends were 6 bases for V and 3 bases for J; bases not matched to a gene: 12. CDR3 bases: TGCAGCGTGAGCTTACCGGGACAGGGAGGCTACGAGCAGTACTTC. Translating it yields CSVSLPGQGGYEQYF.

V is TRBV29-1 and J is TRBJ2-5; 10 bases fit TRBD2. Trimming cost V 2 bases and J 3 bases; bases outside gene matches: 6. Germline V gene lookup returns CDR1 SQVTM and CDR2 ANQGSEA. The CDR3 has 15 residues. CDR3 sequence reads: CSVELLAGSEETQYF. The CDR3 DNA is TGCAGCGTTGAACTACTAGCGGGAAGCGAAGAGACCCAGTACTTC.